The 26 T cell receptor beta chains in this list originate from one sample, sequenced in a study of vaccination and CD4 T cells after COVID-19. Treatment described: approximately 9-day PBMC culture with coronavirus spike peptide pools or control peptides (ViraFEST assay). These receptors' antigens are unknown. CD4+ T cells that had been cultured provided DNA sequenced with the Oncomine TCR Beta short-read assay. MiXCR, applied by TCRdb to the PCR reads, yields one record per CDR3 protein. The table shows about 11,000 distinct CDR3 sequences, with less than 35% occurring only once. Sequenced here: CD4+ T cells from blood, cultured in vitro, sampled after SARS-CoV-2 vaccination. The receptors here all came from a human donor who had recovered from COVID-19.

V and J are TRBV21-1 and TRBJ1-5. TRBV21-1 is tagged as a pseudogene. The CDR3 covers 11 residues. The CDR3 DNA follows: TGTGCCAGCATCCAAAATCAGCCCCAGCATTTT. As protein: CASIQNQPQHF.

This clonotype has more than one count but fewer than ten. This chain joins TRBV7-8 and TRBJ1-5; D is perhaps TRBD1 (6 bases). CDR3 length: 15 residues. The germline CDR1 and CDR2 sequences are SGHVS and FQNEAQ. The V gene lost 4 bases and the J gene lost 4 bases, with 14 bases spanning the gap. In DNA, the CDR3 is TGTGCCAGCAGCTCAGGGGAGATCCTTAATCAGCCCCAGCATTTT. This gives the protein CASSSGEILNQPQHF.

The J gene is TRBJ1-1, the V gene TRBV5-1; D gene uncertain. Trimming stripped 3 bases from V and 0 bases from J, with 9 bases between. Germline V lookup: CDR1 SGHRS, CDR2 YFSETQ. CDR3 size: 14 residues. CDR3 nucleotide sequence: TGCGCCAGCAGCTGGGAATACATGAACACTGAAGCTTTCTTT. Translated, it gives CASSWEYMNTEAFF.

The CDR3 region has the DNA TGTGCCAGCAGCGGCCACAGGGGCGGACGGTCCAACTATGGCTACACCTTC. Residues: CASSGHRGGRSNYGYTF. V is TRBV14 and J is TRBJ1-2, with 7 positions matching TRBD1. This CDR3 comprises 17 residues. After removal of 5 bases from V and 2 bases from J, the junction contained 14 bases not matched to a gene. Germline CDR1 reads SGHDN; CDR2 reads FVKESK.

The chain is built from TRBV6-2 or TRBV6-3 and TRBJ2-5; perhaps TRBD1 as D (6 bases). This CDR3 is 15 amino acids long. Trimming took off 2 bases at V and 4 bases at J, with 14 bases between the two ends. CDR1 is MNHEY, CDR2 SVGEGT, per germline. The chain's CDR3 is CASSYAQGWGETQYF. The CDR3 DNA follows: TGTGCCAGCAGTTACGCGCAGGGGTGGGGAGAGACCCAGTACTTC.

This clonotype was detected only a few times. The rearrangement joins TRBV20-1 to TRBJ2-7; D is perhaps TRBD1 (5 bases). V was cut by 6 bases and J by 2 bases, with 17 bases left in between. The CDR3 extends over 14 amino acids. The germline CDR1 and CDR2 sequences are DFQATT and SNEGSKA (reference sequence). The CDR3 DNA reads as TGCAGTGCCTCGGAGTGGGGCCTCACCTACGAGCAGTACTTC. It encodes CSASEWGLTYEQYF.

In its sample, this clonotype was seen a few times. The V and J genes are TRBV2 and TRBJ1-1; D ambiguous. The germline V gene has CDR1 SNHLY and CDR2 FYNNEI. With 6 bases removed from V and 1 base from J, the gap between germline ends came to 9 bases. This CDR3 comprises 13 residues. CDR3 residues: CASRGARNTEAFF. The CDR3, as DNA: TGTGCCAGCAGGGGAGCTAGGAACACTGAAGCTTTCTTT.

The chain is built from TRBV29-1 and TRBJ1-1; 10 bases line up with TRBD1. V was clipped by 8 bases and J by 5 bases; unmatched bases: 8. Germline V gene lookup returns CDR1 SQVTM and CDR2 ANQGSEA. The CDR3 length is 13 residues. Here the CDR3 reads CSTEDRGGTEAFF. The CDR3, as DNA: TGCAGCACCGAGGACAGGGGGGGGACTGAAGCTTTCTTT.

The chain is built from TRBV4-2 and TRBJ2-3; a weak D match, TRBD2 (6 bases). V was clipped by 0 bases and J by 6 bases, with 19 bases between them. CDR3 length: 17 residues. The germline gives CDR1 LGHNA, CDR2 YNFKEQ. The CDR3 bases are TGTGCCAGCAGCCAAGAGGAGAGTTCGGGGACTCGTGATACGCAGTATTTT. Protein product: CASSQEESSGTRDTQYF.

The rearrangement joins TRBV28 to TRBJ1-1; 7 nucleotides match TRBD1. The CDR3 runs to 17 residues. V was clipped by 5 bases and J by 5 bases; unmatched bases: 17. Germline V CDR1 and CDR2: MDHEN, SYDVKM. The CDR3, as DNA: TGTGCCAGCAGTCGACAGTGGGGGGCAGGGGGAGAGACTGAAGCTTTCTTT. This sequence encodes CASSRQWGAGGETEAFF.

The rearrangement uses TRBV4-3 and TRBJ2-1, with D perhaps being TRBD1 or TRBD2 (5 bases each). The CDR3 spans 15 residues. The V gene's germline CDR1 is LGHNA and CDR2 YSLEER. V gave up 0 bases and J gave up 4 bases, with 10 bases separating them. The CDR3 is CASSQDGWGYNEQFF. CDR3 coding DNA: TGCGCCAGCAGCCAAGATGGGTGGGGGTACAATGAGCAGTTCTTC.

This clonotype was seen a few times. The chain recombines TRBV6-1 with TRBJ2-7, with 8 nucleotides matching TRBD1. The V and J ends lost 4 bases and 2 bases, in that order; junction bases with no gene match: 4. Per germline, CDR1 MNHNS and CDR2 SASEGT. The CDR3 is 14 residues long. The CDR3 loop is CASSVPGQAYEQYF. In DNA form, the CDR3 reads TGTGCCAGCAGTGTACCGGGACAGGCCTACGAGCAGTACTTC.

By share, this clonotype counts as medium-sized (0.01 to 0.1%). The chain joins TRBV15 to TRBJ1-6, with D perhaps TRBD1 (5 bases). The CDR3 covers 13 residues. The germline gives CDR1 LNHNV, CDR2 YYDKDF (reference sequence). Trimming removed 6 bases at V and 7 bases at J, with 10 bases between. The CDR3 DNA sequence: TGTGCCACCAGGGAAGGGACCAATTCACCCCTCCACTTT. It is translated as CATREGTNSPLHF.

Relative to its sample, this clonotype is medium-sized (0.01 to 0.1%). The CDR3 spells CSAIPPRLGYGYTF. The CDR3 DNA reads as TGCAGTGCTATACCCCCCCGGCTGGGCTATGGCTACACCTTC. V and J are TRBV20-1 and TRBJ1-2; D remains ambiguous. The V end was cut by 4 bases, the J end by 4 bases, with 16 bases between. This CDR3 has 14 amino acids. The germline V gene has CDR1 DFQATT and CDR2 SNEGSKA (reference sequence).

This clonotype was seen a handful of times. The chain couples TRBV11-2 to TRBJ2-3; TRBD1 agrees at 9 bases. In germline, CDR1 is SGHAT, CDR2 FQNNGV. The CDR3 totals 17 residues. The junction had 14 bases not matched to a gene; V was cut back by 5 bases and J by 5 bases. DNA of the CDR3: TGTGCCAGCAGCCCCCCAGCGGGACAGGGACAGGGAGATACGCAGTATTTT. It specifies CASSPPAGQGQGDTQYF.

This clonotype has a handful of counts. V usage is TRBV6-2 or TRBV6-3 and J usage is TRBJ2-7; perhaps TRBD2 as D (6 bases). From germline, CDR1 is MNHEY and CDR2 SVGEGT. The CDR3 is 11 amino acids. With 11 bases removed from V and 3 bases from J, the gap between germline ends came to 11 bases. CDR3 region: CAGGKGYEQYF. The CDR3 region has the DNA TGTGCCGGGGGGAAAGGCTACGAGCAGTACTTC.

The table lists this clonotype with a few counts. The genes are TRBV14 and TRBJ2-7, with D possibly being TRBD2 (6 bases). This CDR3 is built from 13 residues. V gave up 6 bases and J gave up 6 bases, with 15 bases separating them. Germline CDR1 is SGHDN and CDR2 is FVKESK. The CDR3 DNA reads TGTGCCAGCAGTCCGTTCGGGGGTGGCGAGCAGTACTTC. Amino acid sequence: CASSPFGGGEQYF.

This chain joins TRBV11-2 and TRBJ2-5, with 12 bases aligning to TRBD2. Germline CDR1 reads SGHAT; CDR2 reads FQNNGV. This CDR3 has 19 amino acids. With V trimmed by 2 bases and J by 4 bases, 14 bases remained unmatched. CDR3 bases: TGTGCCAGCAGCTTAAAATCTCTAGCGGGAGGGCCGGGCTTAGAGACCCAGTACTTC. Translating it yields CASSLKSLAGGPGLETQYF.

This clonotype is medium-sized in the sample. CDR3 loop: CASSIRGQDSNTIYF. The CDR3 coding sequence is TGTGCCAGCAGTATTCGAGGACAGGACTCCAACACCATATATTTT. This rearrangement joins TRBV27 to TRBJ1-3; 7 bases align to TRBD1. Germline loops: CDR1 MNHEY, CDR2 SMNVEV (reference sequence). V lost 5 bases to trimming and J lost 7 bases; unmatched junction nucleotides: 11. The CDR3 has 15 amino acids.

This clonotype was found a few times. The J gene is TRBJ2-7, the V gene TRBV6-5; D may be TRBD1 (5 bases). In germline, CDR1 is MNHEY, CDR2 SVGAGI. The V end lost 4 bases, the J end lost 1 base, and 11 bases lay between the germline ends. The CDR3 covers 14 residues. CDR3 loop: CASSFSQGSYEQYF. In DNA, the CDR3 is TGTGCCAGCAGTTTTAGCCAGGGATCCTACGAGCAGTACTTC.

This clonotype was detected a few times. The J gene is TRBJ2-7, the V gene TRBV7-9; tentative D call: TRBD2 (6 bases). CDR3 length: 15 residues. Trimming shortened V by 3 bases and J by 2 bases, and 14 bases separated the two germline ends. The germline CDR1 and CDR2 sequences are SEHNR and FQNEAQ (reference sequence). As DNA, the CDR3 is TGTGCCAGCAGCTTGACGGGACTTACGGCCTACGAGCAGTACTTC. Residues: CASSLTGLTAYEQYF.

The chain couples TRBV21-1 to TRBJ2-1; TRBD2, the D gene given by the table, was not confirmed from the DNA. TRBV21-1 is reported as a pseudogene. The CDR3 totals 14 residues. CDR3 sequence: CASSKRVSYNEQFF. CDR3 DNA sequence: TGTGCCAGCAGCAAGAGGGTATCCTACAATGAGCAGTTCTTC.

This clonotype was seen more than once but under ten times. The CDR3 coding sequence is TGCAGGGGACTAGCGGGCAACGAGCAGTACTTC. This gives the protein CRGLAGNEQYF. This rearrangement joins TRBV20-1 to TRBJ2-7; 12 bases agree with TRBD2. Germline CDR1 reads DFQATT; CDR2 reads SNEGSKA (reference sequence). The CDR3 has 11 residues.

The chain employs TRBV5-1 and TRBJ2-7; 7 positions agree with TRBD1. Losses at the gene ends were 2 bases for V and 3 bases for J; bases not matched to a gene: 5. This CDR3 has 14 residues. Germline V gene sequence: CDR1 SGHRS, CDR2 YFSETQ. In nucleotides, the CDR3 is TGCGCCAGCAGCTTCGGGGACAGAGACTACGAGCAGTACTTC. Residues: CASSFGDRDYEQYF.

J is TRBJ2-1 and V is TRBV7-2; 8 positions match TRBD1. The length of the CDR3 is 15 residues. V lost 1 base to trimming and J lost 5 bases; unmatched junction nucleotides: 4. Germline V lookup: CDR1 SGHTA, CDR2 FQGNSA. DNA of the CDR3: TGTGCCAGCAGCTTAGGGGGGACAGGCAACAATGAGCAGTTCTTC. It yields the protein CASSLGGTGNNEQFF.

This chain links TRBV10-3 with TRBJ2-7; 9 bases are shared with TRBD1. CDR3 size: 14 residues. CDR1 is ENHRY, CDR2 SYGVKD, per germline. V gave up 8 bases and J gave up 3 bases; unmatched junction bases: 8. DNA for the CDR3: TGTGCCATCCTTAAGGGACAGGGAGACTACGAGCAGTACTTC. This codes for CAILKGQGDYEQYF.